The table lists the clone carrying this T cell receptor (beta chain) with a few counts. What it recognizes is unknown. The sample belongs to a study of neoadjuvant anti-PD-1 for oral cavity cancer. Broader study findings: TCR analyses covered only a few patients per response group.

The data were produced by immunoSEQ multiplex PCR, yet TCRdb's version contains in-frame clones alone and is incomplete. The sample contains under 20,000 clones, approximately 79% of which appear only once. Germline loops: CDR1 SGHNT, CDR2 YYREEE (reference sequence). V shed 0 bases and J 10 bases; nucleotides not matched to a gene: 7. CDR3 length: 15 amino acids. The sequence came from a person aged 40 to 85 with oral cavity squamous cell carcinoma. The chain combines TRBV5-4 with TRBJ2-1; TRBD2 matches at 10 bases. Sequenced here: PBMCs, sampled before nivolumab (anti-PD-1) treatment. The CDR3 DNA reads TGTGCCAGCAGCTTGGGTTCTAGCGGGAGTAAAGAGCAGTTCTTC. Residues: CASSLGSSGSKEQFF.